A single sample is the source of the 29 T cell receptor beta chains below, sequenced in a study of Ad26.COV2.S vaccination and SARS-CoV-2 variants. Sample treatment: 15 to 20 received Ad26.COV2.S at low or high dose, single or two shots; 5 received placebo; per-sample allocation not given. Sampling was performed 63 days after the first vaccine or placebo injection. Clones were sequenced by immunoSEQ multiplex PCR, and TCRdb holds only the in-frame ones, with some missing. The sample lists roughly 350,000 clones, approximately 86% occurring once. The source material was peripheral blood, sampled in a trial of Ad26.COV2.S vaccine versus placebo. The receptors come from a person between 18 and 65 years old who received the Ad26.COV2.S COVID-19 vaccine or a placebo.

A remark on this clone: The same CDR3 can be traced to other DNA sequences in this sample. Here the CDR3 reads CASSSGRGYGYTF. CDR3 coding DNA: TGTGCCAGCAGCTCCGGGAGGGGCTATGGCTACACCTTC. This chain connects TRBV12-3 or TRBV12-4 to TRBJ1-2; TRBD1 is a possible D gene (5 bases). V was trimmed by 6 bases and J by 4 bases, leaving 12 bases between them. The CDR3 sequence is 13 residues long.

This chain uses TRBV7-2 with TRBJ2-5; D remains unclear. Trimming pared 5 bases from V and 2 bases from J, leaving 12 bases between. Germline V gene data show CDR1 as SGHTA and CDR2 as FQGNSA. This CDR3 spans 14 amino acids. For the CDR3, the DNA is TGTGCCAGCAGCCTTAGTAGGGCTCAAGAGACCCAGTACTTC. As protein: CASSLSRAQETQYF.

The chain has TRBV14 and TRBJ2-7; D is uncertain. Germline loops: CDR1 SGHDN, CDR2 FVKESK. V dropped 0 bases and J dropped 8 bases, with 8 bases sitting between them. The CDR3 length is 12 residues. The CDR3 region has the DNA TGTGCCAGCAGCCAAGATCTTATGCAGCAGTACTTC. Protein: CASSQDLMQQYF.

The CDR3 DNA follows: TGTGCCAGCAGCCAAGACAGGGGAGCAGATACGCAGTATTTT. Residues: CASSQDRGADTQYF. The chain combines TRBV7-2 with TRBJ2-3; the match to TRBD1 covers 8 bases. The CDR3 spans 14 residues. Germline CDR1 is SGHTA and CDR2 is FQGNSA. V lost 5 bases to trimming and J lost 4 bases; unmatched junction nucleotides: 5.

The V call is TRBV19, the J call TRBJ1-1; tentatively, D is TRBD1 (6 bases). Trimming took 5 bases from V and 1 from J, leaving 14 bases between them. Per the germline V gene, CDR1 is LNHDA and CDR2 is SQIVND (reference sequence). The length of the CDR3 is 15 residues. The CDR3 reads CASSPGGIGNTEAFF. Written as DNA, the CDR3 is TGTGCCAGTAGTCCGGGGGGCATCGGGAACACTGAAGCTTTCTTT.

This clone was picked up one time. This chain uses TRBV19 with TRBJ1-6, with D perhaps TRBD1 (5 bases). The CDR3 consists of 14 residues. Germline V gene sequence: CDR1 LNHDA, CDR2 SQIVND (reference sequence). V was pared by 3 bases and J by 8 bases, with 11 bases between. The CDR3 here is CASSIPGSYSPLHF. The CDR3, as DNA: TGTGCCAGTAGTATTCCAGGGAGTTATTCACCCCTCCACTTT. The full variable domain, completed using reference TRBV19 and TRBJ1-6, is DGGITQSPKYLFRKEGQNVTLSCEQNLNHDAMYWYRQDPGQGLRLIYYSQIVNDFQKGDIAEGYSVSREKKESFPLTVTSAQKNPTAFYLCASSIPGSYSPLHFGNGTRLTVT.

The chain combines TRBV7-9 with TRBJ2-7, with D perhaps matching TRBD2 (6 bases). The CDR3 extends over 14 amino acids. Looked up from germline, CDR1 is SEHNR and CDR2 is FQNEAQ (reference sequence). V shed 5 bases and J shed 0 bases, with 11 bases lying between them. CDR3 DNA sequence: TGTGCCAGCAGCAATCTAGCGAGCTCCTACGAGCAGTACTTC. It yields the protein CASSNLASSYEQYF.

This clone was detected a few times. V gene TRBV4-3 combines with J gene TRBJ1-2; 8 bases align to TRBD1. V dropped 1 base and J dropped 6; count of bases not matched to a gene: 7. The CDR3 runs 15 residues. Germline assignment: CDR1 LGHNA and CDR2 YSLEER. The CDR3 reads CASSQGTGTLDGYTF. DNA of the CDR3: TGCGCCAGCAGCCAAGGGACAGGGACCCTCGATGGCTACACCTTC.

CDR3 nucleotides: TGTGCCAGCACATCCGCGGTAGTCCTAATCTATGGCTACACCTTC. The encoded protein is CASTSAVVLIYGYTF. This chain joins TRBV6-6 and TRBJ1-2; D not resolved. Per the germline V gene, CDR1 is MNHNY and CDR2 is SVGAGI (reference sequence). V was clipped by 7 bases and J by 4 bases, with 19 bases between them. CDR3 size: 15 residues.

This chain connects TRBV10-3 to TRBJ2-7; TRBD2 is a possible D gene (6 bases). Between the trimmed V and J ends, which lost 0 bases and 4 bases, there was a span of 10 bases. This CDR3 has 14 amino acids. CDR1 and CDR2 from the germline V gene are ENHRY and SYGVKD. CDR3 protein: CAISESASVYEQYF. In DNA form, the CDR3 reads TGTGCCATCAGTGAGTCGGCTAGCGTGTACGAGCAGTACTTC.

The CDR3 loop is CASSQTRGRAYGYTF. Written as DNA, the CDR3 is TGTGCCAGCAGCCAAACCAGGGGGAGAGCCTATGGCTACACCTTC. This rearrangement joins TRBV14 to TRBJ1-2; 7 bases align to TRBD1. The CDR3 is 15 residues long. Looked up from germline, CDR1 is SGHDN and CDR2 is FVKESK. V lost 2 bases, J lost 4 bases, and 7 bases stayed unmatched.

This chain links TRBV28 with TRBJ2-5; D is unclear. This CDR3 has 14 amino acids. The germline V and J ends were trimmed by 2 bases and 5 bases, with 12 bases remaining between them. The V gene's germline CDR1 is MDHEN and CDR2 SYDVKM. CDR3 in amino acids: CASSLVSREETQYF. As DNA, the CDR3 is TGTGCCAGCAGTTTAGTCTCTAGAGAGGAGACCCAGTACTTC.

The chain uses TRBV28 and TRBJ1-5, with D maybe TRBD1 (5 bases). The V end was cut by 3 bases, the J end by 5 bases, with 14 bases between. This CDR3 has 15 amino acids. Germline CDR1 is MDHEN and CDR2 is SYDVKM. CDR3 region: CASSFTGGTYQPQHF. The CDR3 DNA reads as TGTGCCAGCAGTTTTACCGGGGGAACTTATCAGCCCCAGCATTTT.

The V and J genes are TRBV5-4 and TRBJ1-2; D is perhaps TRBD1 (5 bases). Per the germline V gene, CDR1 is SGHNT and CDR2 is YYREEE (reference sequence). V lost 4 bases, J lost 4 bases, and 14 bases lay in between. There are 14 residues in the CDR3. CDR3 in amino acids: CASSPRGTIYGYTF. The DNA for the CDR3 is TGTGCCAGCAGCCCCCGGGGGACCATCTATGGCTACACCTTC.

J is TRBJ1-2 and V is TRBV7-6; 7 bases are shared with TRBD1. This CDR3 is 13 amino acids long. V shed 5 bases, J shed 3 bases, and the junction held 3 bases outside the gene matches. Germline V lookup: CDR1 SGHVS, CDR2 FNYEAQ. The CDR3 nucleotides read TGTGCCAGCAGCCACAGGGGTTACTATGGCTACACCTTC. Residues: CASSHRGYYGYTF. The full variable domain, with the rest looked up from reference TRBV7-6 and TRBJ1-2, is GAGVSQSPRYKVTKRGQDVALRCDPISGHVSLYWYRQALGQGPEFLTYFNYEAQQDKSGLPNDRFSAERPEGSISTLTIQRTEQRDSAMYRCASSHRGYYGYTFGSGTRLTVV.

The chain links TRBV5-1 to TRBJ2-5, with TRBD1 identical over 9 bases. Looked up from germline, CDR1 is SGHRS and CDR2 is YFSETQ. The CDR3 sequence is 15 residues long. V was clipped by 4 bases and J by 5 bases; unmatched bases: 9. The CDR3 bases are TGCGCCAGCAGCACAGGACAGGGGAAGGGGGAGACCCAGTACTTC. Its translation: CASSTGQGKGETQYF.

This clone was counted a few times. This chain joins TRBV6-6 and TRBJ1-5; 12 positions match TRBD1. Germline V gives CDR1 MNHNY, CDR2 SVGAGI (reference sequence). The ends lost 5 bases at V and 5 bases at J; junction bases unmatched: 4. The CDR3 is 15 amino acids. CDR3 DNA sequence: TGTGCCAGCAGTAAGGGGACAGGGGGCCATCAGCCCCAGCATTTT. Residues: CASSKGTGGHQPQHF.

V gene TRBV9 combines with J gene TRBJ1-1; 8 bases are a match to TRBD1. V shed 4 bases, J shed 1 base, and the junction held 15 bases outside the gene matches. This CDR3 has 18 residues. The germline gives CDR1 SGDLS, CDR2 YYNGEE. In nucleotides, the CDR3 is TGTGCCAGCAGCCCCGACCCCCATCGACAGGGGCCGAACACTGAAGCTTTCTTT. This translates into CASSPDPHRQGPNTEAFF.

The chain joins TRBV6-4 to TRBJ1-6; D gene ambiguous. Deletions cut 3 bases from V and 0 bases from J, with 9 bases between. Per germline, CDR1 MRHNA and CDR2 SNTAGT. This CDR3 comprises 16 residues. CDR3 DNA: TGTGCCAGCAGTGAACAGCCCAGCTCCTATAATTCACCCCTCCACTTT. Protein sequence: CASSEQPSSYNSPLHF.

A single count supports this clone. The chain has TRBV6-2 or TRBV6-3 and TRBJ2-3; 10 positions agree with TRBD2. Per germline, CDR1 MNHEY and CDR2 SVGEGT. The CDR3 is made up of 16 amino acids. V was clipped by 2 bases and J by 6 bases; unmatched bases: 8. The CDR3 coding sequence is TGTGCCAGCAGTTACCGGCTAGCGGGGGTTTCCGATACGCAGTATTTT. This gives the protein CASSYRLAGVSDTQYF.

The rearrangement links TRBV4-3 to TRBJ1-4, with 9 bases lining up with TRBD1. The junction had 2 bases not matched to a gene; V was cut back by 5 bases and J by 4 bases. This CDR3 has 14 residues. Germline lookup yields CDR1 LGHNA and CDR2 YSLEER. CDR3 in amino acids: CASSSTGGNEKLFF. The CDR3 DNA reads TGCGCCAGCAGCTCGACAGGGGGTAATGAAAAACTGTTTTTT.

The J gene is TRBJ1-2, the V gene TRBV30, with no clear D. Trimming took 0 bases from V and 8 from J, leaving 13 bases between them. The CDR3 totals 13 residues. Looked up from germline, CDR1 is GTSNPN and CDR2 is SVGIG (reference sequence). The CDR3 protein is CAWSVLSGNGYTF. In DNA form, the CDR3 reads TGTGCCTGGAGTGTACTTTCGGGGAACGGCTACACCTTC.

The chain couples TRBV5-1 to TRBJ2-1; 8 bases align to TRBD1. The CDR3 consists of 15 residues. CDR1 is SGHRS and CDR2 is YFSETQ in the germline V gene. Trimming cost V 3 bases and J 2 bases; bases outside gene matches: 4. The CDR3 nucleotides read TGCGCCAGCAGCTCCGGACAGGGACCCTACAATGAGCAGTTCTTC. It encodes CASSSGQGPYNEQFF. Looking up the rest from reference TRBV5-1 and TRBJ2-1 gives the full variable domain: KAGVTQTPRYLIKTRGQQVTLSCSPISGHRSVSWYQQTPGQGLQFLFEYFSETQRNKGNFPGRFSGRQFSNSRSEMNVSTLELGDSALYLCASSSGQGPYNEQFFGPGTRLTVL.

This chain joins TRBV3-1 (or the pseudogene TRBV3-2) and TRBJ2-1, with D perhaps TRBD1 or TRBD2 (6 bases each). Germline V gives CDR1 LGHDT, CDR2 YNNKEL (reference sequence). V lost 7 bases to trimming and J lost 8 bases, with 18 bases between them. The CDR3 consists of 14 residues. CDR3 in DNA: TGTGCCAGCAACCCAGGAGGGGGAATTGATGAGCAGTTCTTC. It specifies CASNPGGGIDEQFF.

The chain carries TRBV6-1 and TRBJ2-1; maybe TRBD1 (5 bases). Trimming pared 0 bases from V and 6 bases from J, leaving 9 bases between. The CDR3 is 14 residues long. CDR1 is MNHNS and CDR2 is SASEGT in the germline V gene. The CDR3 DNA reads TGTGCCAGCAGTGAAGCAGCAGGGCTCAATGAGCAGTTCTTC. This codes for CASSEAAGLNEQFF.

The chain uses TRBV19 and TRBJ1-3, with unresolved D. Per the germline V gene, CDR1 is LNHDA and CDR2 is SQIVND (reference sequence). The CDR3 totals 13 residues. V lost 7 bases and J 0 bases, leaving 7 bases between the germline ends. CDR3 nucleotide sequence: TGTGCCAGTATTTCGTCCTCTGGAAACACCATATATTTT. Protein sequence: CASISSSGNTIYF. Together with reference TRBV19 and TRBJ1-3, the CDR3 gives the full variable domain: DGGITQSPKYLFRKEGQNVTLSCEQNLNHDAMYWYRQDPGQGLRLIYYSQIVNDFQKGDIAEGYSVSREKKESFPLTVTSAQKNPTAFYLCASISSSGNTIYFGEGSWLTVV.

The chain is built from TRBV4-2 and TRBJ2-1, with a tentative D call TRBD2 (6 bases). The CDR3 consists of 16 residues. Per the germline V gene, CDR1 is LGHNA and CDR2 is YNFKEQ. With 0 bases removed from V and 6 bases from J, the gap between germline ends came to 15 bases. Here the CDR3 reads CASSQESGGPSNEQFF. The CDR3 region has the DNA TGTGCCAGCAGCCAAGAGTCAGGAGGGCCGAGCAATGAGCAGTTCTTC.

The sample holds one count of this clone. J is TRBJ2-3 and V is TRBV19; TRBD2 aligns across 13 bases. The CDR3 is made up of 15 amino acids. Germline V gene sequence: CDR1 LNHDA, CDR2 SQIVND (reference sequence). V lost 7 bases, J lost 2 bases, and 3 bases stayed unmatched. CDR3 nucleotide sequence: TGTGCCAGTATGACTAGCGGGGGGTCCACAGATACGCAGTATTTT. Residues: CASMTSGGSTDTQYF.

The chain links TRBV7-6 to TRBJ1-2; 11 bases align to TRBD1. Germline assignment: CDR1 SGHVS and CDR2 FNYEAQ. This CDR3 contains 15 residues. V shed 1 base and J 8 bases; nucleotides not matched to a gene: 6. For the CDR3, the DNA is TGTGCCAGCAGCTTAGAGGGACAGGGGGTAGGGGGCTACACCTTC. Its translation is CASSLEGQGVGGYTF.